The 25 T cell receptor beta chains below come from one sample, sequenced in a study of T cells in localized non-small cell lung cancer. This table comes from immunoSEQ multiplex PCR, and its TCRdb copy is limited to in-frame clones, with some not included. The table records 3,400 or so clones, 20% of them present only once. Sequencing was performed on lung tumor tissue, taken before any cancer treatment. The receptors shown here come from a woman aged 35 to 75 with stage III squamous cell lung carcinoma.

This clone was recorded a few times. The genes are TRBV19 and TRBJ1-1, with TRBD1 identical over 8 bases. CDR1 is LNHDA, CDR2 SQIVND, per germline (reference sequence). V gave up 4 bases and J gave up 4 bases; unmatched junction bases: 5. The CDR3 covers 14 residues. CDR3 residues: CASSNTGGRTEAFF. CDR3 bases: TGTGCCAGTAGTAATACAGGGGGACGCACTGAAGCTTTCTTT.

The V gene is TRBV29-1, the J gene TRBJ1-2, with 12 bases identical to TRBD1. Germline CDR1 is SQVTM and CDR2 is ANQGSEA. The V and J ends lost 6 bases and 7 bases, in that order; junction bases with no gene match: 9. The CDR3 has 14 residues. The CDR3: CSVKSGGQGAGYTF. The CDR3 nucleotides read TGCAGCGTGAAGTCTGGGGGACAGGGGGCTGGCTACACCTTC.

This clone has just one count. CDR3 residues: CASSIDLRLAGGLVSYNEQFF. In nucleotides, the CDR3 is TGTGCCAGTAGTATAGATCTGAGACTAGCGGGAGGCCTAGTATCCTACAATGAGCAGTTCTTC. The rearrangement joins TRBV19 to TRBJ2-1, with 13 bases that match TRBD2. This CDR3 spans 21 amino acids. Trimming cost V 0 bases and J 1 base; bases outside gene matches: 12. Germline V gene sequence: CDR1 LNHDA, CDR2 SQIVND (reference sequence).

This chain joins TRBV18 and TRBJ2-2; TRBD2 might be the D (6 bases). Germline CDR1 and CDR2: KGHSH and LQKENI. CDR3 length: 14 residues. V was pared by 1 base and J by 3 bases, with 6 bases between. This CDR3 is CASSPLADTGELFF. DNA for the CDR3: TGTGCCAGCTCACCACTAGCGGACACCGGGGAGCTGTTTTTT.

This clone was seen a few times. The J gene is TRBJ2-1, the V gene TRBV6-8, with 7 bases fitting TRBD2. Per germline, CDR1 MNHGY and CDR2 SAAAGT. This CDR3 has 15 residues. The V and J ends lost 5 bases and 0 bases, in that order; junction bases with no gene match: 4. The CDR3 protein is CASSPGGSSYNEQFF. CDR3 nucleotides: TGTGCCAGCAGTCCCGGCGGGAGCTCCTACAATGAGCAGTTCTTC.

The CDR3 loop reads CASSDPSGPDEQFF. Written as DNA, the CDR3 is TGTGCCAGCAGTGACCCCTCGGGTCCCGATGAGCAGTTCTTC. J is TRBJ2-1 and V is TRBV25-1; D is ambiguous. The germline V and J ends were trimmed by 3 bases and 8 bases, with 14 bases remaining between them. Germline CDR1 is MGHDK and CDR2 is SYGVNS. There are 14 residues in the CDR3.

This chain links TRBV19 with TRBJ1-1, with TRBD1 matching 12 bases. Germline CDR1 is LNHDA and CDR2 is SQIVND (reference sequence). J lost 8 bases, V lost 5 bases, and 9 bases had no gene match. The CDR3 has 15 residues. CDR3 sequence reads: CASSEPGQGAPEAFF. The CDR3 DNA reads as TGTGCCAGTAGTGAGCCGGGACAGGGGGCACCCGAAGCTTTCTTT.

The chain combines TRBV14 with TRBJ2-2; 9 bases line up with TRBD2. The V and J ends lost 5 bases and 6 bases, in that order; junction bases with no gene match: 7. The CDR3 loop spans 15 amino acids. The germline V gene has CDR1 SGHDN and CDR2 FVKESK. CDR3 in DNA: TGTGCCAGCAGCAAGCGGGGGGCGAGCGCCGGGGAGCTGTTTTTT. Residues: CASSKRGASAGELFF.

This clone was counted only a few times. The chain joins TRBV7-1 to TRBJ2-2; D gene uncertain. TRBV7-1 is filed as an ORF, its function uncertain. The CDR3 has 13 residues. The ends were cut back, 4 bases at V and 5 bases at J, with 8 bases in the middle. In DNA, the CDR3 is TGTGCCAGCAGCTTCACGGGTACCGGGGAGCTGTTTTTT. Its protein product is CASSFTGTGELFF.

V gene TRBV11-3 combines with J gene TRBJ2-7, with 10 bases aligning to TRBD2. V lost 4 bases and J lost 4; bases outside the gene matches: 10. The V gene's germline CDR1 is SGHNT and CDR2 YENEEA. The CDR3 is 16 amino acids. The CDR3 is CASSSRPSGSQYEQYF. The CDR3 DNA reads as TGTGCCAGCAGCTCGCGGCCTAGCGGGAGTCAGTACGAGCAGTACTTC.

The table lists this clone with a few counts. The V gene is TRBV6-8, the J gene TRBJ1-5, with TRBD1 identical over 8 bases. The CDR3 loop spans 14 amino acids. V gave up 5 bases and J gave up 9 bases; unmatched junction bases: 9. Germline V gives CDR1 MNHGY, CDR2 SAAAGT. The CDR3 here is CASSPDRDLRPQHF. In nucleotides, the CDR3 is TGTGCCAGCAGTCCGGACAGGGACCTTCGGCCCCAGCATTTT.

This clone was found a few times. The CDR3 here is CASSYSDRGSQHEQYF. The CDR3 region has the DNA TGTGCCAGCAGTTACTCGGACAGAGGGAGCCAACACGAGCAGTACTTC. V and J are TRBV6-8 and TRBJ2-7, with a weak D call TRBD1 (6 bases). The V gene's germline CDR1 is MNHGY and CDR2 SAAAGT. The CDR3 spans 16 residues. V lost 0 bases and J lost 5, with 17 bases in between.

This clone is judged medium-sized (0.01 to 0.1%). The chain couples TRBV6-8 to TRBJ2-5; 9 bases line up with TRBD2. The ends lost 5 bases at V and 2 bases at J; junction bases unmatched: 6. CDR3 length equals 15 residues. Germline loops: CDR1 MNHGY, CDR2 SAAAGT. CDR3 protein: CASSSPTSGQETQYF. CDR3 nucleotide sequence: TGTGCCAGCAGTAGCCCGACTAGCGGACAAGAGACCCAGTACTTC.

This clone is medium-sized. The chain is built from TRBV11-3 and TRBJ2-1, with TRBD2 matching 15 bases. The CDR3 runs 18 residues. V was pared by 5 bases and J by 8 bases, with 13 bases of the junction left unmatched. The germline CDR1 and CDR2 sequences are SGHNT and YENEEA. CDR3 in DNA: TGTGCCAGCAGCCCACCCCGAGGGACTAGCGGGAGGATGGATGAGCAGTTCTTC. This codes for CASSPPRGTSGRMDEQFF.

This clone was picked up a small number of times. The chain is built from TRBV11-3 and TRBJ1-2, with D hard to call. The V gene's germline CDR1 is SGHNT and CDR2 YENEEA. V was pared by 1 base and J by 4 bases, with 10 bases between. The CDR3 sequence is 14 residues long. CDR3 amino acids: CASSLGQSLYGYTF. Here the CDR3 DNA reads TGTGCCAGCAGCTTAGGTCAGAGCCTCTATGGCTACACCTTC.

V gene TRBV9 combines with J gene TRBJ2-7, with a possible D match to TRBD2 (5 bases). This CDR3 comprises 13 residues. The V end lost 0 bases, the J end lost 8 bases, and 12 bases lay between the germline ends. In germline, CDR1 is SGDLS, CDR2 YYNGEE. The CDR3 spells CASSVDSLAQQYF. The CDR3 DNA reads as TGTGCCAGCAGCGTAGATAGTCTAGCCCAGCAGTACTTC.

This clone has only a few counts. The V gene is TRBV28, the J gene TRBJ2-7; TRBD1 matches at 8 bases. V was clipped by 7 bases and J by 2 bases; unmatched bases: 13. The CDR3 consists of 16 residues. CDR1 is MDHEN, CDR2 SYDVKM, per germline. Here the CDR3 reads CASITQQGGNTYEQYF. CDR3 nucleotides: TGTGCCAGCATCACTCAACAGGGGGGAAACACCTACGAGCAGTACTTC. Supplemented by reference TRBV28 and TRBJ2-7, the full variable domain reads DVKVTQSSRYLVKRTGEKVFLECVQDMDHENMFWYRQDPGLGLRLIYFSYDVKMKEKGDIPEGYSVSREKKERFSLILESASTNQTSMYLCASITQQGGNTYEQYFGPGTRLTVT.

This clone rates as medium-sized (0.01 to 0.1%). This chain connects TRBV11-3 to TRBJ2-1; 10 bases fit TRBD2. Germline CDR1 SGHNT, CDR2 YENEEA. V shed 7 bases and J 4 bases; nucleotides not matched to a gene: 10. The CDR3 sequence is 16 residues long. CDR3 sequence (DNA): TGTGCCAGCAACCCCGGGGTAGCGGGAGGTTACAATGAGCAGTTCTTC. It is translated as CASNPGVAGGYNEQFF. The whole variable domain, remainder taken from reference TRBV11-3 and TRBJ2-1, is EAGVVQSPRYKIIEKKQPVAFWCNPISGHNTLYWYLQNLGQGPELLIRYENEEAVDDSQLPKDRFSAERLKGVDSTLKIQPAELGDSAVYLCASNPGVAGGYNEQFFGPGTRLTVL.

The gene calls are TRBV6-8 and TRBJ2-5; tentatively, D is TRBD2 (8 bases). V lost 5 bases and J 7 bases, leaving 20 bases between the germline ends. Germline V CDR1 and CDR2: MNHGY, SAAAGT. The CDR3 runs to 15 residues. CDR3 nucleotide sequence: TGTGCCAGCAGTCCGGGAGGGGGCCGCTCGGTGACCCAGTACTTC. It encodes CASSPGGGRSVTQYF.

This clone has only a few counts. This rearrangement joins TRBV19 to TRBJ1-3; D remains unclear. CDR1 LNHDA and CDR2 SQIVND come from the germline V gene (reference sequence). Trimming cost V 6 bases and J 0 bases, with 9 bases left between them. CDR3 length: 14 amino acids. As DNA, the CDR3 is TGTGCCAGTAGGGCGGCTAGCTCTGGAAACACCATATATTTT. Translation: CASRAASSGNTIYF.

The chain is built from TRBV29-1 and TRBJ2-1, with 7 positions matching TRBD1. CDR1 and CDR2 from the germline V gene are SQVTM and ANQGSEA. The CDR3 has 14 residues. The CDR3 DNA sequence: TGCACCACCTCCGACCGGACAGGTCACAATGAGCAGTTCTTC. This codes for CTTSDRTGHNEQFF.

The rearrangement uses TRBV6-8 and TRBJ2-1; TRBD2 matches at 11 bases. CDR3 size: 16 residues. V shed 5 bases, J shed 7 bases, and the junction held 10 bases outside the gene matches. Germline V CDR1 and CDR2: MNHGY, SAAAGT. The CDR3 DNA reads TGTGCCAGCAGTGCTGCGACTAGCGGGGACCCAAATGAGCAGTTCTTC. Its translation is CASSAATSGDPNEQFF.

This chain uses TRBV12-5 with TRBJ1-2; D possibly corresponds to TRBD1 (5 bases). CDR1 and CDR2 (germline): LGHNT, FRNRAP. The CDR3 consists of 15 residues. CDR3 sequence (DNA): TGTGCCAGCTCTACCGGGGCCGTGGCCTTGAGTGGCTACACCTTC. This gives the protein CASSTGAVALSGYTF.

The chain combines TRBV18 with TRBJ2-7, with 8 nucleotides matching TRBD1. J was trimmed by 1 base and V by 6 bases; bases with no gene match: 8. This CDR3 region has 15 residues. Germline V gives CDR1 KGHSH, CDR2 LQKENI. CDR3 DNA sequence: TGTGCCAGCTCGCCCCCGAGGACAGGGTCCTACGAGCAGTACTTC. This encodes CASSPPRTGSYEQYF.

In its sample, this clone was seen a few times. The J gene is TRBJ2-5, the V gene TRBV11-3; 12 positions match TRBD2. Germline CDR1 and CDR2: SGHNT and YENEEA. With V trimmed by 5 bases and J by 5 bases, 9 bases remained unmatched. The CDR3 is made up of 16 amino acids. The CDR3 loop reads CASSLGLAGGLETQYF. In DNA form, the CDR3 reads TGTGCCAGCAGCCTGGGGCTAGCGGGAGGGCTGGAGACCCAGTACTTC. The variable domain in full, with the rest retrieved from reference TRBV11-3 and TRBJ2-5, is EAGVVQSPRYKIIEKKQPVAFWCNPISGHNTLYWYLQNLGQGPELLIRYENEEAVDDSQLPKDRFSAERLKGVDSTLKIQPAELGDSAVYLCASSLGLAGGLETQYFGPGTRLLVL.